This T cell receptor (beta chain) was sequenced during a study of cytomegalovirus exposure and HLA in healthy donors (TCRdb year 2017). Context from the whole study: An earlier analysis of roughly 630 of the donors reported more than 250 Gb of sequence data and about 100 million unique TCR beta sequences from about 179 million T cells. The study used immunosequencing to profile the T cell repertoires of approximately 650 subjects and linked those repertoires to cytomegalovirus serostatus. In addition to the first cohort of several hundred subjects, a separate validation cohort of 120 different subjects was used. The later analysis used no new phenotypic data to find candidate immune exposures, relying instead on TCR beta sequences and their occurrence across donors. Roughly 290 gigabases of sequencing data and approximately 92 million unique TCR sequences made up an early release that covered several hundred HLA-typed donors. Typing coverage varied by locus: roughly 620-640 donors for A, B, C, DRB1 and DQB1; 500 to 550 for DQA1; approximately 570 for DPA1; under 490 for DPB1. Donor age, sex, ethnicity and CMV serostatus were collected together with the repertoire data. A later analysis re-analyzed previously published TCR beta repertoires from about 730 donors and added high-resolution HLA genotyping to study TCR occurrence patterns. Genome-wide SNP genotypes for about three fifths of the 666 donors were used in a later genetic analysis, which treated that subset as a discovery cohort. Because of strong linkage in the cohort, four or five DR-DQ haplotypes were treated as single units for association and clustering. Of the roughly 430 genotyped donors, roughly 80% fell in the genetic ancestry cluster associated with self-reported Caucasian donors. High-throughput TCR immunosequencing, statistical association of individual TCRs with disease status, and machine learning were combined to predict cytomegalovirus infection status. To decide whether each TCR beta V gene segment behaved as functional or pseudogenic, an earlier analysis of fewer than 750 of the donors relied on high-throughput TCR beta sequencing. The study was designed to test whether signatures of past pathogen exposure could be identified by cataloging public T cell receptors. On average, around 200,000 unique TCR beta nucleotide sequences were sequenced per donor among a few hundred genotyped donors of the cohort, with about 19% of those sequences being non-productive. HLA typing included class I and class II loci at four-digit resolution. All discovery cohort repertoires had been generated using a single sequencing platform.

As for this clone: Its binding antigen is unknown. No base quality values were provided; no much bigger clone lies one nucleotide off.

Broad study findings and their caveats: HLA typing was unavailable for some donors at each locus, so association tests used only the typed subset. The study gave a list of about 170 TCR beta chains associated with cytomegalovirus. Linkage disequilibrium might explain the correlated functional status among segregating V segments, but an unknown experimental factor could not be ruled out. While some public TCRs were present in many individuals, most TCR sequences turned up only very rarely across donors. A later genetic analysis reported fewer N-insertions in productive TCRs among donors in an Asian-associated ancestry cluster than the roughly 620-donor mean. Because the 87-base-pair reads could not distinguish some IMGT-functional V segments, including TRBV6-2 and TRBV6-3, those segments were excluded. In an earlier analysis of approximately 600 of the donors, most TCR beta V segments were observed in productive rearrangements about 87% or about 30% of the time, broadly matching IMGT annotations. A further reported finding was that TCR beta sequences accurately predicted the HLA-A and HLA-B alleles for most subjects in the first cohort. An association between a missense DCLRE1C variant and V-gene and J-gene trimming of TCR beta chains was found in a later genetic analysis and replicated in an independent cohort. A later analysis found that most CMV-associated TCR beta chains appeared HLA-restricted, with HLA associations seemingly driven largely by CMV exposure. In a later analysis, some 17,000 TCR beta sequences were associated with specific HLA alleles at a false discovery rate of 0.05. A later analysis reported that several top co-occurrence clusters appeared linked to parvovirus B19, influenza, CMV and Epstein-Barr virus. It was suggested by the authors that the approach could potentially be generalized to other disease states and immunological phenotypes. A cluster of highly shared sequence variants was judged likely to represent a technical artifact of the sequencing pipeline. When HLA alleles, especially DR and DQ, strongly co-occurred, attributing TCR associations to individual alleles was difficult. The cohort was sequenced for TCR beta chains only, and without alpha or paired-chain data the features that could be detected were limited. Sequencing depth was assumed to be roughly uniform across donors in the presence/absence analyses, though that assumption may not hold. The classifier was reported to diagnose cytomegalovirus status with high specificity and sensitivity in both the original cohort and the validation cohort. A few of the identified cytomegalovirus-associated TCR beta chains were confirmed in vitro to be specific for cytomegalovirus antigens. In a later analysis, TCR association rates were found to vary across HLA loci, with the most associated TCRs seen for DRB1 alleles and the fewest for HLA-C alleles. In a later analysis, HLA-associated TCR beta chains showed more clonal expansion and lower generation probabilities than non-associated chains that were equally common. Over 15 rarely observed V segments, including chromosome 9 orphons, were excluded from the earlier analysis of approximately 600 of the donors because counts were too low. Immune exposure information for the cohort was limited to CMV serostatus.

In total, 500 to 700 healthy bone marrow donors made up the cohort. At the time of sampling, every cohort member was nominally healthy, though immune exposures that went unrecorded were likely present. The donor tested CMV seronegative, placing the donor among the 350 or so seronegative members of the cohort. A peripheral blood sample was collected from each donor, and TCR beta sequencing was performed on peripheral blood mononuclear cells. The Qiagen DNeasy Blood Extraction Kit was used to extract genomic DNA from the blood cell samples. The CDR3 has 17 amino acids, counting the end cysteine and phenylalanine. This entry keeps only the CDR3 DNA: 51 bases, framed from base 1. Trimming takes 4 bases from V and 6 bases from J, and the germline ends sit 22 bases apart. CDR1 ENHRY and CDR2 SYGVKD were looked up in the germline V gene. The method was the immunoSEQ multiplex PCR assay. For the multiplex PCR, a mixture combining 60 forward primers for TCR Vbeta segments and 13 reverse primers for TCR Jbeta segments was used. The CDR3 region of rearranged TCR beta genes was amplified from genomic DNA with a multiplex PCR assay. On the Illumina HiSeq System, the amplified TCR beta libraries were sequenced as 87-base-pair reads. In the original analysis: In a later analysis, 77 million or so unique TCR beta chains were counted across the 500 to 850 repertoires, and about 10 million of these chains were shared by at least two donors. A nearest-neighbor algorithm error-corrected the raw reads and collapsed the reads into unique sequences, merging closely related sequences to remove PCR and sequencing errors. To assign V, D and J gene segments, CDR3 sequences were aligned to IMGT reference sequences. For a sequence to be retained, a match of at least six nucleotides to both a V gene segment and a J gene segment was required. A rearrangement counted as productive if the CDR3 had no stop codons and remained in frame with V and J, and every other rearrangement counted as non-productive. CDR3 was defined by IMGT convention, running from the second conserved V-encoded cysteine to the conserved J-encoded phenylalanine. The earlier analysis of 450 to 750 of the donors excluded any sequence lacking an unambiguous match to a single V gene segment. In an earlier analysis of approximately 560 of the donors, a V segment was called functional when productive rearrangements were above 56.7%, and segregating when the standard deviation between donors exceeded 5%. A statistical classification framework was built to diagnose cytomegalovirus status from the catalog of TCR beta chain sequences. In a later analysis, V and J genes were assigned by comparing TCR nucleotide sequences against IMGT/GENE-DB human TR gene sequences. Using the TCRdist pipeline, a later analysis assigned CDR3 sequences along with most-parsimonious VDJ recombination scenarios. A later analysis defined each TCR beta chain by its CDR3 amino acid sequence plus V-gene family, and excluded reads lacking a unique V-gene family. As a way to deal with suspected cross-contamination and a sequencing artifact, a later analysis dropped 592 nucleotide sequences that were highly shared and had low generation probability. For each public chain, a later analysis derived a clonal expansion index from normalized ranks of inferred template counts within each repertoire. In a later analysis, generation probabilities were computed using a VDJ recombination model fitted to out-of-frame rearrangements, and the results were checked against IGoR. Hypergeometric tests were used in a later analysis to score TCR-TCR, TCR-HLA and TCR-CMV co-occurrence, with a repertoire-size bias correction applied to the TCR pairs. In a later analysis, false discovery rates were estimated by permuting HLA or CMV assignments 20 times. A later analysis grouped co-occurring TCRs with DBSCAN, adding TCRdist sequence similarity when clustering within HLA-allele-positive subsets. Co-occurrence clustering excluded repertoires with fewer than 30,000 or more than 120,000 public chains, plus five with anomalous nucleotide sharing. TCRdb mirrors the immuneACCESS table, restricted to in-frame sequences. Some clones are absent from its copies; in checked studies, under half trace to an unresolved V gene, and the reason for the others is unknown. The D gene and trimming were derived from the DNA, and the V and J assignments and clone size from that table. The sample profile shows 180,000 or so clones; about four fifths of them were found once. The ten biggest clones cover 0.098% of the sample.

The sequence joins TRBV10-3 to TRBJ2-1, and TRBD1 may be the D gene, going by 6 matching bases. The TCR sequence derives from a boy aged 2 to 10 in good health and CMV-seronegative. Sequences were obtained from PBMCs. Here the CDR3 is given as CAISGGIQGYRVNEQFF. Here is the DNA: TGTGCCATCAGTGGCGGCATACAGGGATATAGGGTCAATGAGCAGTTCTTC.